This T cell receptor beta chain derives from a study of T cell responses to AZD1222 COVID-19 vaccine. Findings and limits, study-wide: At baseline, seropositivity was found in only 6 or 7 AZD1222 recipients. Repertoires were obtained solely post-peak T cell response. Females outnumbered males among donors, who were mostly white British; clonal diversity was possibly underestimated. Nearly half of unique spike-specific TCRs reportedly avoided B.1.351 and B.1.1.7 mutated regions.

The CDR3 is made up of 18 amino acids. The junction had 10 bases not matched to a gene; V was cut back by 3 bases and J by 1 base. Looked up from germline, CDR1 is LGHDT and CDR2 is YNNKEL (reference sequence). A remark on this clone: Its antigen remains unidentified.

Here immunoSEQ multiplex PCR was the method, and the copy in TCRdb shows in-frame clones only, minus some. This table holds some 110,000 clones, more than 75% found once. The sequence was obtained from an adult in good health. V usage is TRBV3-1 (or the pseudogene TRBV3-2) and J usage is TRBJ2-4; 9 bases map to TRBD2. The sequencing here drew on peripheral blood, taken on day 0 of AZD1222 vaccination. The CDR3 DNA sequence: TGTGCCAGCAGCCAGGGGCTAGCGGGAATCGGTGCCAAAAACATTCAGTACTTC. It yields the protein CASSQGLAGIGAKNIQYF.